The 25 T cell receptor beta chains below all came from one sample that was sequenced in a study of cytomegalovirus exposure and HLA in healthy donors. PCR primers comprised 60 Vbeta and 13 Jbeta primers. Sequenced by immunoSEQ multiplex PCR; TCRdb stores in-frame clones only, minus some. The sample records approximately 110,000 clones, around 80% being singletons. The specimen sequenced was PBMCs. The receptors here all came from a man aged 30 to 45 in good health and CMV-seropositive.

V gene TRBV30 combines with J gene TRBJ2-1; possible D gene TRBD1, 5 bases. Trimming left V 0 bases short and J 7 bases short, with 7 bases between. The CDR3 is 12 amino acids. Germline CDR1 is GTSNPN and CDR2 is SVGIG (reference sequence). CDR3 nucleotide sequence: TGTGCCTGGAGTGTAACAGGTAATGAGCAGTTCTTC. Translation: CAWSVTGNEQFF.

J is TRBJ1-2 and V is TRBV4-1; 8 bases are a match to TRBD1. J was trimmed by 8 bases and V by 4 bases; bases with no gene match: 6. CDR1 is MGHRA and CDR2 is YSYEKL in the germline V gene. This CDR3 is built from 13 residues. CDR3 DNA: TGCGCCAGCAGCCCCCGGGCAGGGGGCGGCTACACCTTC. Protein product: CASSPRAGGGYTF.

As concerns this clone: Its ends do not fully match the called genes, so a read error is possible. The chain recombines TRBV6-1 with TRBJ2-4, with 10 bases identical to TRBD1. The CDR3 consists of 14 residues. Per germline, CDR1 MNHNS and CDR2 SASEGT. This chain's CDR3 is CASSGRGTGDPGDF. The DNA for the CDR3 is TGTGCCAGCAGTGGACGCGGGACAGGGGACCCCGGGGACTTC.

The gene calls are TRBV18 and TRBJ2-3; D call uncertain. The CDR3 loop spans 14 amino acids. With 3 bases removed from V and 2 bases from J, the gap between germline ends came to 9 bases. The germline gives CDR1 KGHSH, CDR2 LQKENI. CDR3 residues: CASSPSLSTDTQYF. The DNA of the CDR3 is TGTGCCAGCTCACCGTCACTGTCCACAGATACGCAGTATTTT.

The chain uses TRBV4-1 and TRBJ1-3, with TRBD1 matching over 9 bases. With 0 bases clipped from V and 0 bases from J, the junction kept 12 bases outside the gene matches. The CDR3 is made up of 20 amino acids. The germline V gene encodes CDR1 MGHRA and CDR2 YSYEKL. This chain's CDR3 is CASSQEGGTTGGISGNTIYF. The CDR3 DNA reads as TGCGCCAGCAGCCAAGAAGGGGGAACGACAGGGGGGATCTCTGGAAACACCATATATTTT.

The CDR3 nucleotides read TGTGCCAGTAGTATTTCTATCGCGAACACCGGGGAGCTGTTTTTT. Amino acid sequence: CASSISIANTGELFF. This chain links TRBV19 with TRBJ2-2; D gene unclear. V shed 3 bases and J shed 0 bases, with 8 bases lying between them. CDR3 size: 15 residues. Looked up from germline, CDR1 is LNHDA and CDR2 is SQIVND (reference sequence).

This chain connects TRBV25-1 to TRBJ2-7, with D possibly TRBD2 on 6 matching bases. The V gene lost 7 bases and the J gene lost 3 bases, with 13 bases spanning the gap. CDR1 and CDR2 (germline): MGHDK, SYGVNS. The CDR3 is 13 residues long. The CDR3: CASMPGGNYEQYF. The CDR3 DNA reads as TGTGCCAGCATGCCCGGGGGAAACTACGAGCAGTACTTC.

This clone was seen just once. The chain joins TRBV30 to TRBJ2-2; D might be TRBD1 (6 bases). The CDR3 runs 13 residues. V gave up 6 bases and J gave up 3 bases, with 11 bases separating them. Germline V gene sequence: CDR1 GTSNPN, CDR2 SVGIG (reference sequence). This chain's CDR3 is CACQGSHTGELFF. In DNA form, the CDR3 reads TGTGCCTGTCAGGGGTCCCACACCGGGGAGCTGTTTTTT.

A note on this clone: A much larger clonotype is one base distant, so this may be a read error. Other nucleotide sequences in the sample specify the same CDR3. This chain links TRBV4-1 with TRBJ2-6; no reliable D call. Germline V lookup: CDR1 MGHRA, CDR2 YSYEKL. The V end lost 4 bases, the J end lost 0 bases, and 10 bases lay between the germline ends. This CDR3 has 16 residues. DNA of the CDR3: TGCGCCAGCAGCCTAGATTCAGGCTCTGGGGCCAACGTCCTGACTTTC. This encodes CASSLDSGSGANVLTF.

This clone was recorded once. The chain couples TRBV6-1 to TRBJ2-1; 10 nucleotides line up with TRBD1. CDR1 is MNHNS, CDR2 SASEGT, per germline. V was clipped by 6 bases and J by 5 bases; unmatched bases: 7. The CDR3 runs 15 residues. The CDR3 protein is CASRGGTGANNEQFF. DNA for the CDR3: TGTGCCAGCAGAGGGGGGACAGGGGCCAACAATGAGCAGTTCTTC.

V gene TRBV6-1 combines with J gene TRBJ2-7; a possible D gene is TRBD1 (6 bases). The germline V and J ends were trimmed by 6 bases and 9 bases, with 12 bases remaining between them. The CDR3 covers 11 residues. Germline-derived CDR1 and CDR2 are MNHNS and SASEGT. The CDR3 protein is CASSEKTGQYF. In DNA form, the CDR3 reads TGTGCCAGCAGCGAAAAGACAGGGCAGTACTTC.

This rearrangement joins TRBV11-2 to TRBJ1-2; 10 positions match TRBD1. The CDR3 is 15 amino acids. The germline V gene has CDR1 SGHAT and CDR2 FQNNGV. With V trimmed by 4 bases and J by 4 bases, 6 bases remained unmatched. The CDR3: CASSSRTGGRYGYTF. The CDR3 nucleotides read TGTGCCAGCAGCTCCCGGACAGGGGGTCGCTATGGCTACACCTTC.

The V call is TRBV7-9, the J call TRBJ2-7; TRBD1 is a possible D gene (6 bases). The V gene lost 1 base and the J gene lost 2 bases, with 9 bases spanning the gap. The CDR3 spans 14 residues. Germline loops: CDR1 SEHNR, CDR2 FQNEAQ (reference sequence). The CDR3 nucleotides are TGTGCCAGCAGCTTAGGAGGGGGAGCCTACGAGCAGTACTTC. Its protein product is CASSLGGGAYEQYF.

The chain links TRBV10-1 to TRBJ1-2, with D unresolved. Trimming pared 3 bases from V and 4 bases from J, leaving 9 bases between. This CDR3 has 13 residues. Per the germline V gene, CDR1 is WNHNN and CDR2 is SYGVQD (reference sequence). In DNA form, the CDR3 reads TGCGCCAGCAGTGATCCCAGGTCCTATGGCTACACCTTC. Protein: CASSDPRSYGYTF.

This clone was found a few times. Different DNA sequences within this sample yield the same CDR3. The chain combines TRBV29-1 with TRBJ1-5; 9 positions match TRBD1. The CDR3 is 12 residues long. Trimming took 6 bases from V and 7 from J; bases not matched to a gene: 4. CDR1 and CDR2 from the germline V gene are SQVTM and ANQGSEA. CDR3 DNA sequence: TGCAGCGTCGGACAGGGGCGGCAGCCCCAGCATTTT. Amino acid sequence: CSVGQGRQPQHF.

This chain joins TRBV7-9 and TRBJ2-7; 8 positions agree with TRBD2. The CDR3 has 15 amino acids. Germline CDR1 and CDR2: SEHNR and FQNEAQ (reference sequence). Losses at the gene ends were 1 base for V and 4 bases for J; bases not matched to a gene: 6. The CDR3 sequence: CASSLDSGASYEQYF. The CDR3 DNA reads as TGTGCCAGCAGCTTAGATAGCGGGGCCTCATACGAGCAGTACTTC.

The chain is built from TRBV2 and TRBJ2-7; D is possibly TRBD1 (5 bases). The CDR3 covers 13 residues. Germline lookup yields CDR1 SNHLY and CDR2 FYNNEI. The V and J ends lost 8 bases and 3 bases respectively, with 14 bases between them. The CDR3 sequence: CASEIQQGYEQYF. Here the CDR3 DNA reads TGTGCCAGCGAGATTCAGCAGGGCTACGAGCAGTACTTC.

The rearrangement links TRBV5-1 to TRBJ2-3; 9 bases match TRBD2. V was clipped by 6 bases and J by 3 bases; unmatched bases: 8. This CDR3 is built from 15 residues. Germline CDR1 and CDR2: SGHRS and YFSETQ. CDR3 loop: CASTDAGGATDTQYF. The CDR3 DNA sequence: TGCGCCAGCACAGACGCGGGGGGGGCTACAGATACGCAGTATTTT.

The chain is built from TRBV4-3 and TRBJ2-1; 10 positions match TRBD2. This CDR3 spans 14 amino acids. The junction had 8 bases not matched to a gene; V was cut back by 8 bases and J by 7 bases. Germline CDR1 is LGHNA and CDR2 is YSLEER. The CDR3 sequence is CASSRTSGGNEQFF. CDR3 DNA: TGCGCCAGCTCACGGACTAGCGGTGGAAATGAGCAGTTCTTC.

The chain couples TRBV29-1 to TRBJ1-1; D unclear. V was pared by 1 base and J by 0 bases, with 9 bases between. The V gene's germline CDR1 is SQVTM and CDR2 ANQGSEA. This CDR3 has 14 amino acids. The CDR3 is CSVEGAGMNTEAFF. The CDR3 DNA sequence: TGCAGCGTTGAAGGGGCGGGCATGAACACTGAAGCTTTCTTT.

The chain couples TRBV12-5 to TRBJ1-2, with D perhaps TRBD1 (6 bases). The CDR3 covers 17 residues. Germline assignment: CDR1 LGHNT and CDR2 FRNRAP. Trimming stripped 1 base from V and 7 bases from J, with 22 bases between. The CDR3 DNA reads TGTGCTAGTGGTTTGGGGACCGGGACACTTTCTGGGGGTGGCTACACCTTC. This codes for CASGLGTGTLSGGGYTF.

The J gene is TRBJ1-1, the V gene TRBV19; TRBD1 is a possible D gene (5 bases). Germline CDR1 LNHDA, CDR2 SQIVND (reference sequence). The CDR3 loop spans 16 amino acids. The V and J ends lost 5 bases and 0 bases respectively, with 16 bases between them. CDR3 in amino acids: CASSFPRGGLNTEAFF. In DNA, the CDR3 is TGTGCCAGTAGTTTCCCGCGGGGGGGATTGAACACTGAAGCTTTCTTT.

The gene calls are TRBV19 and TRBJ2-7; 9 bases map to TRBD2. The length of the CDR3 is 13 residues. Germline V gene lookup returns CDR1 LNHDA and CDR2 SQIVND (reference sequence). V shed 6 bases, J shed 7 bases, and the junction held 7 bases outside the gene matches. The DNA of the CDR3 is TGTGCCAGTAGGAGCGGGGGGTCTTTGGAGCAGTACTTC. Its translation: CASRSGGSLEQYF.

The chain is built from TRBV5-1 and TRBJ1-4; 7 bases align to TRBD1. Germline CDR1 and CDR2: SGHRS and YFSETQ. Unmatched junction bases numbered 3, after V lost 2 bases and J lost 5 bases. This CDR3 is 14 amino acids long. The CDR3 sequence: CASSLGTVNEKLFF. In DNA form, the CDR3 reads TGCGCCAGCAGCTTAGGGACAGTCAATGAAAAACTGTTTTTT.

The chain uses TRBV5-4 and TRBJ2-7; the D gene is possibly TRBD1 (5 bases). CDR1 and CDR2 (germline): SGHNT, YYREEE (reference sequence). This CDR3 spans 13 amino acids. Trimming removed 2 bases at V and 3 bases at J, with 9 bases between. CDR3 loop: CASSFTGNYEQYF. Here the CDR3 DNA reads TGTGCCAGCAGCTTCACAGGTAACTACGAGCAGTACTTC.